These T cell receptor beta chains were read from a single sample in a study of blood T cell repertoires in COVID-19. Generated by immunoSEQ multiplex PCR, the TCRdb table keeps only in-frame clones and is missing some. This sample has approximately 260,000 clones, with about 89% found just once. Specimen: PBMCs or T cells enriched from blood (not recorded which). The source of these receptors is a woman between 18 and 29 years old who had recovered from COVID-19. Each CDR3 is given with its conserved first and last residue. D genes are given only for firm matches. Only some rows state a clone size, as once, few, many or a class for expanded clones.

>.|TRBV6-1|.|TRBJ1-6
CASSEVENSPLHF
TGTGCCAGCAGTGAAGTTGAGAATTCACCCCTCCACTTT
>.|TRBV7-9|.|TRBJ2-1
CASSFMSSYNEQFF
TGTGCCAGCAGCTTTATGAGCTCCTACAATGAGCAGTTCTTC
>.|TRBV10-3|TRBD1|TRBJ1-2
CALRTGPNYGYTF
TGTGCCCTGCGGACAGGCCCTAACTATGGCTACACCTTC
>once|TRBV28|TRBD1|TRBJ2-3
CASSPDRAYTQYF
TGTGCCAGCAGTCCCGACAGGGCGTATACGCAGTATTTT
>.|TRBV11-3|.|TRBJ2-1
CASSLGAGHNEQFF
TGTGCCAGCAGCTTGGGTGCGGGCCACAATGAGCAGTTCTTC
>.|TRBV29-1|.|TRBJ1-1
CSVAQDSGTFF
TGCAGCGTGGCCCAGGACAGCGGGACTTTCTTT
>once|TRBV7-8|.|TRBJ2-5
CASSPVRVGQETQYF
TGTGCCAGCAGCCCGGTGAGGGTGGGGCAAGAGACCCAGTACTTC
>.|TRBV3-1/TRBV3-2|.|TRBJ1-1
CASSQRGRGAFF
TGTGCCAGCAGCCAAAGGGGCAGGGGAGCTTTCTTT
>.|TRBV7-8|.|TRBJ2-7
CASSLNGYEQYF
TGTGCCAGCAGCTTAAACGGCTACGAGCAGTACTTC
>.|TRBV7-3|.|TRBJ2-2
CASSLLFNTGELFF
TGTGCCAGCAGCTTACTCTTTAACACCGGGGAGCTGTTTTTT